Listed below are T cell receptor beta chains from one sample, sequenced in a study of cytomegalovirus exposure and HLA in healthy donors. The protocol was immunoSEQ multiplex PCR, while the TCRdb copy is restricted to in-frame clones and leaves out a portion. The sample lists around 100,000 clones, around 84% occurring once. Input material: PBMCs. Source of these receptors: a woman in her late teens or twenties in good health and CMV-seronegative. Each CDR3 is given without its conserved first and last residue.

cdr3_length: 12; v_call: TRBV5-1; j_call: TRBJ1-4; cdr3_aa: ASSLEAGFEKLF
cdr3_length: 7; v_call: TRBV5-1; j_call: TRBJ2-7; cdr3_aa: AYRAEQY
cdr3_length: 11; v_call: TRBV28; j_call: TRBJ1-2; cdr3_aa: ATLQGAGYGYT
cdr3_length: 12; v_call: TRBV7-9; j_call: TRBJ1-4; cdr3_aa: ASSLNEQLEKLF
cdr3_length: 12; v_call: TRBV7-3; j_call: TRBJ1-6; cdr3_aa: ASSLSGPNSPLH
cdr3_length: 13; v_call: TRBV6-6; j_call: TRBJ1-6; cdr3_aa: ASSYAGQDSSPLH
cdr3_length: 12; v_call: TRBV2; j_call: TRBJ1-6; cdr3_aa: ASGGDSYNSPLH
cdr3_length: 11; v_call: TRBV7-3; j_call: TRBJ1-1; cdr3_aa: ASSFATGSEAF
cdr3_length: 12; v_call: TRBV6-1; j_call: TRBJ1-6; cdr3_aa: ASRDDRLPSPLH
cdr3_length: 13; v_call: TRBV11-2; j_call: TRBJ2-3; cdr3_aa: ASSLEVLASGAQY
cdr3_length: 11; v_call: TRBV7-2; j_call: TRBJ1-1; cdr3_aa: ASSLQGYTEAF
cdr3_length: 13; v_call: TRBV7-9; j_call: TRBJ1-2; cdr3_aa: ASSSLSTGNYGYT
cdr3_length: 14; v_call: TRBV6-6; j_call: TRBJ2-2; cdr3_aa: ASRAAGGSNTGELF
cdr3_length: 11; v_call: TRBV18; j_call: TRBJ1-2; cdr3_aa: ASSPTGNYGYT
cdr3_length: 12; v_call: TRBV27; j_call: TRBJ1-1; cdr3_aa: ASTRDRANTEAF
cdr3_length: 11; v_call: TRBV27; j_call: TRBJ1-1; cdr3_aa: DASGVGNTEAF
cdr3_length: 14; v_call: TRBV9; j_call: TRBJ1-2; cdr3_aa: ASSPFGDRANYGYT
cdr3_length: 11; v_call: TRBV7-3; j_call: TRBJ1-1; cdr3_aa: ASSPHRDTEAF
cdr3_length: 14; v_call: TRBV11-3; j_call: TRBJ2-2; cdr3_aa: ASSPSLADNTGELF
cdr3_length: 13; v_call: TRBV10-3; j_call: TRBJ1-6; cdr3_aa: AISERSSYNSPLH
cdr3_length: 11; v_call: TRBV2; j_call: TRBJ2-7; cdr3_aa: ASTFGATSEQY
cdr3_length: 12; v_call: TRBV28; j_call: TRBJ1-2; cdr3_aa: ASSLTGPNYGYT
cdr3_length: 15; v_call: TRBV5-6; j_call: TRBJ2-7; cdr3_aa: ASSPYPGREGSYEQY
cdr3_length: 17; v_call: TRBV19; j_call: TRBJ1-2; cdr3_aa: ASSPLMVMPGQGNYGYT
cdr3_length: 13; v_call: TRBV6-1; j_call: TRBJ2-7; cdr3_aa: ASSFGQVSSYEQY
cdr3_length: 13; v_call: TRBV7-2; j_call: TRBJ2-7; cdr3_aa: ASSLHGRGAYEQY
cdr3_length: 13; v_call: TRBV21-1; j_call: TRBJ2-5; cdr3_aa: ASSKASEDEETQY
cdr3_length: 10; v_call: TRBV30; j_call: TRBJ2-7; cdr3_aa: AWSDTSYEQY
cdr3_length: 13; v_call: TRBV6-5; j_call: TRBJ1-6; cdr3_aa: ASRRTPRSDSPLH
cdr3_length: 13; v_call: TRBV18; j_call: TRBJ2-1; cdr3_aa: ASQELGRPRNEQF
cdr3_length: 12; v_call: TRBV7-2; j_call: TRBJ2-4; cdr3_aa: ASSPPGGGNIQY
cdr3_length: 12; v_call: TRBV28; j_call: TRBJ1-1; cdr3_aa: ASSSGDMNTEAF
cdr3_length: 12; v_call: TRBV7-6; j_call: TRBJ2-7; cdr3_aa: ASSARTGGGEQY
cdr3_length: 13; v_call: TRBV6-5; j_call: TRBJ2-5; cdr3_aa: ASSRRGGPQETQY
cdr3_length: 13; v_call: TRBV28; j_call: TRBJ2-4; cdr3_aa: ASSLGGGSENIQY
cdr3_length: 12; v_call: TRBV5-1; j_call: TRBJ1-5; cdr3_aa: ASSPGTGNQPQH
cdr3_length: 11; v_call: TRBV6-1; j_call: TRBJ2-7; cdr3_aa: ASRAGGYYEQY
cdr3_length: 11; v_call: TRBV29-1; j_call: TRBJ2-7; cdr3_aa: SVVTSGYYEQY
cdr3_length: 13; v_call: TRBV11-3; j_call: TRBJ2-1; cdr3_aa: ASSEDRATYNEQF
cdr3_length: 15; v_call: TRBV7-2; j_call: TRBJ2-3; cdr3_aa: ASSLARSGGISDTQY
cdr3_length: 10; v_call: TRBV7-2; j_call: TRBJ2-7; cdr3_aa: ASSLDRHEQY
cdr3_length: 12; v_call: TRBV6-6; j_call: TRBJ2-1; cdr3_aa: ASTFDRVANEQF
cdr3_length: 17; v_call: TRBV28; j_call: TRBJ2-1; cdr3_aa: ASSFLIFGTSGRGGEQF
cdr3_length: 9; v_call: TRBV30; j_call: TRBJ2-5; cdr3_aa: AWSFRTGKY
cdr3_length: 14; v_call: TRBV28; j_call: TRBJ1-2; cdr3_aa: ASSYYTGGAPGGYT
cdr3_length: 13; v_call: TRBV6-5; j_call: TRBJ1-1; cdr3_aa: ASSYVGATNTEAF
cdr3_length: 13; v_call: TRBV28; j_call: TRBJ2-7; cdr3_aa: ASSGGGTGDYEQY
cdr3_length: 13; v_call: TRBV6-1; j_call: TRBJ2-3; cdr3_aa: ASSEVAGSTDTQY
cdr3_length: 16; v_call: TRBV14; j_call: TRBJ2-5; cdr3_aa: ASSQDPAGGPYQETQY
cdr3_length: 14; v_call: TRBV4-2; j_call: TRBJ1-6; cdr3_aa: ASSQGSGRGDSPLH
cdr3_length: 14; v_call: TRBV6-6; j_call: TRBJ2-3; cdr3_aa: ASRRTGGEKTDTQY
cdr3_length: 11; v_call: TRBV28; j_call: TRBJ1-1; cdr3_aa: ASSLPGVTEAF
cdr3_length: 12; v_call: TRBV19; j_call: TRBJ1-5; cdr3_aa: ASSIDRDGQPQH